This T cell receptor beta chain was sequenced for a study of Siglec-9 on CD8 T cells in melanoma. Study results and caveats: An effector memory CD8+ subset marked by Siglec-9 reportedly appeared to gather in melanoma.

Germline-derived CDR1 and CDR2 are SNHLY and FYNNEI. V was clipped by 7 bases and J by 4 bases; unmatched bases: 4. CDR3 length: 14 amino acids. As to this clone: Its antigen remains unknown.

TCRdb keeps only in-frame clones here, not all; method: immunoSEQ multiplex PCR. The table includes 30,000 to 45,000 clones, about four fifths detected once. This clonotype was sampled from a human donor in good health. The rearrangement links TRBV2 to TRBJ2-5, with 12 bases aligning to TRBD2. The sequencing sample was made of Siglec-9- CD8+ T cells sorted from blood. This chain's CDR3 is CASTASGRGETQYF. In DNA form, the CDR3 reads TGTGCCAGCACGGCTAGCGGGAGGGGAGAGACCCAGTACTTC.